The entry below gives a single T cell receptor beta chain sequence along with its context. This specimen belongs to a study of TIL therapy for anti-PD-1-resistant metastatic lung cancer. For the study at large: Tumors had a median PD-L1 proportion score of approximately 6.4%.

Sequencing used immunoSEQ v3. Clones were sequenced by immunoSEQ multiplex PCR, and TCRdb holds only the in-frame ones, with some missing. The data hold 45,000 to 75,000 clones, with roughly two thirds observed a single time. As for time point: pre-treatment sample, taken before nivolumab and TIL therapy. Trimming cost V 6 bases and J 7 bases, with 18 bases left between them. CDR3 size: 15 residues. Germline V gives CDR1 MNHNS, CDR2 SASEGT. The chain links TRBV6-1 to TRBJ1-4; perhaps TRBD1 as D (5 bases). The clonotype originates from a person aged 25 to 85 with non-small cell lung cancer. The source material was blood, sampled at baseline. The DNA for the CDR3 is TGTGCCAGCAGGTGGGCGAGACAGTCGGCTGAAAAACTGTTTTTT. Translated, it gives CASRWARQSAEKLFF.